The sample holds one count of the clone carrying this T cell receptor (beta chain). Antigen: not known. This sample is part of a study of chemoradiotherapy in HPV16-positive cancers. General study points: Candidate HPV-specific clones and E7-related TCR motifs grew in tumor during treatment. For HPV16-positive patients, expanding HPV-responsive T cells associated with longer recurrence-free survival. HPV-specific T cells were functionally defined from only a couple of HPV16-positive patients.

CDR1 and CDR2 (germline): SGDLS, YYNGEE. Trimming stripped 2 bases from V and 0 bases from J, with 9 bases between. The CDR3 has 15 amino acids. Clones were sequenced by immunoSEQ multiplex PCR, and TCRdb holds only the in-frame ones, with some missing. Here the sample spans thousands of clones, less than 80% being singletons. Repeated repertoire sampling spanned the course of chemoradiotherapy. The source was tumor tissue, collected from a patient who underwent chemoradiotherapy. The origin of this receptor is a human donor with HPV-associated anogenital cancer. J is TRBJ2-1 and V is TRBV9, with D uncertain. The DNA for the CDR3 is TGTGCCAGCAGCGTTAGCACGAGCTCCTACAATGAGCAGTTCTTC. This codes for CASSVSTSSYNEQFF.